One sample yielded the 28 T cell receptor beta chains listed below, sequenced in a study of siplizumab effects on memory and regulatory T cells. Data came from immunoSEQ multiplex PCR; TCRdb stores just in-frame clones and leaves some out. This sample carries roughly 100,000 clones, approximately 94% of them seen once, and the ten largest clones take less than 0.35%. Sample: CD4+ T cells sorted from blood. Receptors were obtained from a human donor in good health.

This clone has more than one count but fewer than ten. DNA for the CDR3: TGTGCCAGTAGTACTGACAGGGGGCGTGATCAGCCCCAGCATTTT. It codes for CASSTDRGRDQPQHF. The chain is built from TRBV19 and TRBJ1-5; 10 nucleotides agree with TRBD1. CDR1 LNHDA and CDR2 SQIVND come from the germline V gene (reference sequence). The CDR3 consists of 15 residues. Trimming took 4 bases from V and 5 from J; bases not matched to a gene: 5.

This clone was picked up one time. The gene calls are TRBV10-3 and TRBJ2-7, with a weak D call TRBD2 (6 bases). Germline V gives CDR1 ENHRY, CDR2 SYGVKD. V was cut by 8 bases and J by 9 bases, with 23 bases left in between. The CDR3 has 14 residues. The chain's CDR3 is CAIHPAGKVEGQYF. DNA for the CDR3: TGTGCCATCCACCCCGCGGGGAAGGTCGAGGGGCAGTACTTC.

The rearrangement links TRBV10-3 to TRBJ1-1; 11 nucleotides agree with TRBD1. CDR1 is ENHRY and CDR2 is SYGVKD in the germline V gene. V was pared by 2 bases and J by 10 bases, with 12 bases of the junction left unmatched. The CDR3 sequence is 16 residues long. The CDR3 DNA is TGTGCCATCAGTGAGGGGGACAGGGGGAAGGGGTTAGGAGCTTTCTTT. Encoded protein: CAISEGDRGKGLGAFF.

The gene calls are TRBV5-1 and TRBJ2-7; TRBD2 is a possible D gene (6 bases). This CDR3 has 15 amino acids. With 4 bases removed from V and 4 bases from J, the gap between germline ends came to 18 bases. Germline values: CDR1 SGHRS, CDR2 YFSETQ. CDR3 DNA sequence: TGCGCCAGCAGCACGGGGGTGGGCAGGCAATACGAGCAGTACTTC. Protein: CASSTGVGRQYEQYF.

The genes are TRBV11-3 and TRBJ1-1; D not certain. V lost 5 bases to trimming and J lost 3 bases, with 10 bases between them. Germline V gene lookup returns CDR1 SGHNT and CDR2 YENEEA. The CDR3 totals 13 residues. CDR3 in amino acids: CASSPSTDTEAFF. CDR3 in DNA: TGTGCCAGCAGCCCCTCGACGGACACTGAAGCTTTCTTT.

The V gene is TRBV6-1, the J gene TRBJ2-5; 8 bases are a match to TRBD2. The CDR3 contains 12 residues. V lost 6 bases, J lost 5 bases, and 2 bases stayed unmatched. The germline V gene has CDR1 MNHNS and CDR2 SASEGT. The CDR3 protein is CASRAGVETQYF. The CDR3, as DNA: TGTGCCAGCAGAGCGGGGGTTGAGACCCAGTACTTC.

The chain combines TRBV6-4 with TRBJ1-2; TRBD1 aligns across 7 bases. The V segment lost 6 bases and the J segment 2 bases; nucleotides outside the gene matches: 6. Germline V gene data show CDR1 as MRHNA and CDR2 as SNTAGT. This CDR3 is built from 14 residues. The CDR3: CASRPGQTNYGYTF. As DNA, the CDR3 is TGTGCCAGCAGACCGGGACAGACGAACTATGGCTACACCTTC.

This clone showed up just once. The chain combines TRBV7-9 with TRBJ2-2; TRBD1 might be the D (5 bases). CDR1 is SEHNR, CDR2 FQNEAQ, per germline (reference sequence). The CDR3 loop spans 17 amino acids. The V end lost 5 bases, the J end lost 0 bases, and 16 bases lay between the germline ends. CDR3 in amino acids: CASSPRNTGSNTGELFF. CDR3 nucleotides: TGTGCCAGCAGCCCCCGAAATACAGGTTCGAACACCGGGGAGCTGTTTTTT.

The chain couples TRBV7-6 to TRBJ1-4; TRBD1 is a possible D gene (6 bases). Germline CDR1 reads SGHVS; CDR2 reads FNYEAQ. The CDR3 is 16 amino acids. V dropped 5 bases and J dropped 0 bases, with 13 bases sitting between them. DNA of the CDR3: TGTGCCAGCAGCCGCCGGGGGGGGCCAACTAATGAAAAACTGTTTTTT. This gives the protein CASSRRGGPTNEKLFF.

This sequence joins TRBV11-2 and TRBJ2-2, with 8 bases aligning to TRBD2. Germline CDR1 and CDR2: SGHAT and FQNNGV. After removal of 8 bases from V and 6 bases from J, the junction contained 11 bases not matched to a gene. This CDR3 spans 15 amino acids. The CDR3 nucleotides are TGTGCCAGCCGCCCGGGGGACGGGAGGGCCGGGGAGCTGTTTTTT. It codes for CASRPGDGRAGELFF.

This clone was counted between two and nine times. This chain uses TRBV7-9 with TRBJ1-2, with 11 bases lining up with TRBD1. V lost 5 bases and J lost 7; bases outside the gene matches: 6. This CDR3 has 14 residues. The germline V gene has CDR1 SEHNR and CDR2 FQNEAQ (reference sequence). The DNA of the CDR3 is TGTGCCAGCAGCCTTATGGGGACAGGGGGTGGCTACACCTTC. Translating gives CASSLMGTGGGYTF.

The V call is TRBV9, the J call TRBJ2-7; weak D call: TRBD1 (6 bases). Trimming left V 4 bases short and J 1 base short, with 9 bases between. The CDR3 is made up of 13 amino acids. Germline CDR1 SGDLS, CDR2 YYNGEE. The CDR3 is CASSRGQSYEQYF. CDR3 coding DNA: TGTGCCAGCAGCCGAGGACAGTCCTACGAGCAGTACTTC.

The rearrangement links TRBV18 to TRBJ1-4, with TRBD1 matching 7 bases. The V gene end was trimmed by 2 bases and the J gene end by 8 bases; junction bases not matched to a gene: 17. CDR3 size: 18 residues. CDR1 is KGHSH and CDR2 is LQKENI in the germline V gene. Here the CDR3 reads CASSPRRQGPAQGEKLFF. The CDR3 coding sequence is TGTGCCAGCTCACCAAGACGACAGGGACCGGCCCAAGGAGAAAAACTGTTTTTT.

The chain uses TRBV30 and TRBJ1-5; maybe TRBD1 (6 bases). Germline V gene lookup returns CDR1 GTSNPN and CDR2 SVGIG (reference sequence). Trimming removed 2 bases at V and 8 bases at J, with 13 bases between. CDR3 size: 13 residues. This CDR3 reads CAWSKNREEPQHF. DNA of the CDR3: TGTGCCTGGAGTAAGAACAGGGAGGAGCCCCAGCATTTT.

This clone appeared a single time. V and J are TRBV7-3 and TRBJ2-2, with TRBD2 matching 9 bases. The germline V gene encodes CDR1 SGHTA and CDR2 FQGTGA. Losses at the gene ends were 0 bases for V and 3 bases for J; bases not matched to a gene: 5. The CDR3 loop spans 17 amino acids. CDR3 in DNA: TGTGCCAGCAGCTTAACGGCTAGCGGGGACCACACCGGGGAGCTGTTTTTT. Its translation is CASSLTASGDHTGELFF.

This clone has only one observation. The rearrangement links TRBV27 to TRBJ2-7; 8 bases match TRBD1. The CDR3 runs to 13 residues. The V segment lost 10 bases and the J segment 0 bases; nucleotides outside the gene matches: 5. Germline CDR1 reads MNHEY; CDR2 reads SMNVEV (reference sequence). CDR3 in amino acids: CATRQGTSYEQYF. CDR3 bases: TGTGCCACCCGACAGGGGACCTCCTACGAGCAGTACTTC.

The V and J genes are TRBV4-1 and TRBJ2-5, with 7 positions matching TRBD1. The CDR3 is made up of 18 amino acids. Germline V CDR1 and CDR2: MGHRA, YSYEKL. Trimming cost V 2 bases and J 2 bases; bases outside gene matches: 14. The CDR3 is CASSQPGARDSQQETQYF. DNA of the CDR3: TGCGCCAGCAGCCAACCCGGTGCCCGGGACAGTCAACAAGAGACCCAGTACTTC.

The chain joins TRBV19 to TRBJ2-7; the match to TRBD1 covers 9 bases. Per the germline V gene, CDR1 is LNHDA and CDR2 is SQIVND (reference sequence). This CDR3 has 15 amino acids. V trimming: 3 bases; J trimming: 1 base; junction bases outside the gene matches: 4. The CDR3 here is CASSMRTGVSYEQYF. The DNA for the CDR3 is TGTGCCAGTAGTATGAGGACAGGGGTTTCCTACGAGCAGTACTTC.

The CDR3 DNA sequence: TGTGCCAGCAGCTTGCACGGGGTCCAGTGGACTGAAGCTTTCTTT. This gives the protein CASSLHGVQWTEAFF. This chain joins TRBV5-8 and TRBJ1-1; no definite D call. V shed 1 base and J shed 5 bases, with 15 bases lying between them. Germline loops: CDR1 SGHTS, CDR2 YDEGEE. This CDR3 has 15 residues. Filled out from reference TRBV5-8 and TRBJ1-1, the complete variable domain reads EAGVTQSPTHLIKTRGQQATLRCSPISGHTSVYWYQQALGLGLQFLLWYDEGEERNRGNFPPRFSGRQFPNYSSELNVNALELEDSALYLCASSLHGVQWTEAFFGQGTRLTVV.

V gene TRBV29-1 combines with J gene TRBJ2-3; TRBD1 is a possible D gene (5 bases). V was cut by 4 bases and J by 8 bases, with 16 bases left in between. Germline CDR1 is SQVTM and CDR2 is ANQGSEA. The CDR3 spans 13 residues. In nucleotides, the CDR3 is TGCAGCGTTGGGGCGACCAGGGAAGGTACGCAGTATTTT. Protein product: CSVGATREGTQYF.

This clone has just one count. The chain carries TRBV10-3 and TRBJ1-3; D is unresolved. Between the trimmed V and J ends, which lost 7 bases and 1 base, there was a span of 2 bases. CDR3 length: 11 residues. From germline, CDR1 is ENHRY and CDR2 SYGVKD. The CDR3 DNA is TGTGCCATCACTTCTGGAAACACCATATATTTT. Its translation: CAITSGNTIYF.

DNA of the CDR3: TGTGCCAGCAGTGTGACAGCGAACACCGGGGAGCTGTTTTTT. Encoded protein: CASSVTANTGELFF. The chain combines TRBV2 with TRBJ2-2; D possibly corresponds to TRBD1 (5 bases). This CDR3 is built from 14 residues. Per the germline V gene, CDR1 is SNHLY and CDR2 is FYNNEI. Deletions cut 4 bases from V and 0 bases from J, with 6 bases between.

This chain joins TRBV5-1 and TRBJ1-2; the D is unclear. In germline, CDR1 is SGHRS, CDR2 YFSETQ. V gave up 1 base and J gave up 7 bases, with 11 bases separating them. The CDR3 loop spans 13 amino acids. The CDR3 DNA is TGCGCCAGCAGCTTGATTGGGGTAGGTGGCTACACCTTC. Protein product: CASSLIGVGGYTF.

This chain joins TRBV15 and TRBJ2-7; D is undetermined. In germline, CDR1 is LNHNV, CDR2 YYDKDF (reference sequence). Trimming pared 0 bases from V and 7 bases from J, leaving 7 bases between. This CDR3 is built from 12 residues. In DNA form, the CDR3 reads TGTGCCACCAGCAGAGATGAAGGGGAGCAGTACTTC. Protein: CATSRDEGEQYF. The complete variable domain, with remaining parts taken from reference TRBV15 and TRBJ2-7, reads DAMVIQNPRYQVTQFGKPVTLSCSQTLNHNVMYWYQQKSSQAPKLLFHYYDKDFNNEADTPDNFQSRRPNTSFCFLDIRSPGLGDTAMYLCATSRDEGEQYFGPGTRLTVT.

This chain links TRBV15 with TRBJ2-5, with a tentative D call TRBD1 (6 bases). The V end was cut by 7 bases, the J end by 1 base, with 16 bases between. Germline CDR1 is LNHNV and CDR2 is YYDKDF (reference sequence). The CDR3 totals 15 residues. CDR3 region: CATTPRGGGQETQYF. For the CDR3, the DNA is TGTGCCACCACCCCCCGAGGGGGTGGCCAAGAGACCCAGTACTTC.

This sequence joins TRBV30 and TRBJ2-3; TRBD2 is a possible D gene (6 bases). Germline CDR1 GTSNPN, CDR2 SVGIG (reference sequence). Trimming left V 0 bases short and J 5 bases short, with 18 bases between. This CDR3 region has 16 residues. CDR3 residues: CAWSVFRGTTGDTQYF. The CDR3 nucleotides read TGTGCCTGGAGTGTATTCCGGGGGACCACGGGAGATACGCAGTATTTT.

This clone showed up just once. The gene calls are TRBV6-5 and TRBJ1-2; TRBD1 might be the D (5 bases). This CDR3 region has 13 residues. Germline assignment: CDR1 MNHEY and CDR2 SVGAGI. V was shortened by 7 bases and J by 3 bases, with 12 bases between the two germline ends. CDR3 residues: CASNQGRYYGYTF. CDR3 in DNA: TGTGCCAGCAATCAGGGTCGATACTATGGCTACACCTTC.

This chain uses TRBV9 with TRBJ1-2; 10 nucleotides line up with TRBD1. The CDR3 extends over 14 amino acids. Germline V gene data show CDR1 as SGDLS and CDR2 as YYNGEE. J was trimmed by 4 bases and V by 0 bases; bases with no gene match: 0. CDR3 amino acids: CASSVGQGAYGYTF. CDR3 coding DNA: TGTGCCAGCAGCGTAGGACAGGGGGCCTATGGCTACACCTTC.